Given below is one T cell receptor beta chain in context. Its antigen is not known. CDR1 is MNHEY and CDR2 is SMNVEV in the germline V gene (reference sequence). V was cut by 6 bases and J by 4 bases, with 6 bases left in between. This CDR3 spans 11 amino acids. Profiled with immunoSEQ multiplex PCR; TCRdb holds only in-frame clones, not every one. The data contain tens of thousands of clones, approximately 94% of them singletons. The entry originates in a study of STAT3 mutations in large granular lymphocyte leukemia. Whole-study findings and limits: At least one immunodominant TCR beta clonotype appeared in every T-cell large granular lymphocyte leukemia patient. All newly emerging clones after therapy were STAT3 wild type.

The chain joins TRBV27 to TRBJ1-1; unclear D gene. The clonotype originates from a man aged 35-49 years with T-cell large granular lymphocyte leukemia. Some clones in this sample may be carry-over from other donors' samples. The sequenced sample was peripheral blood mononuclear cells. Written as DNA, the CDR3 is TGTGCCAGCAGCTACCTCACTGAAGCTTTCTTT. Residues: CASSYLTEAFF.